A selection of T cell receptor beta chains follows, all from one sample in a study of cytomegalovirus exposure and HLA in healthy donors. Libraries were prepared by immunoSEQ multiplex PCR; TCRdb keeps only in-frame clonotypes and omits some of them. The sample contains 100,000 to 120,000 clones, about 80% of which appear only once. The sample consisted of PBMCs. These receptors were taken from a woman aged 60-70 years in good health and CMV-seropositive. Each CDR3 is given with its conserved first and last residue. The order of the fields is D gene, clone size, J gene, V gene, CDR3 protein, CDR3 DNA. A D gene is named only where the DNA matches it firmly. The size entry is marked missing in some rows and otherwise reads once, few, many or a size class.

-	once	TRBJ2-1	TRBV5-4	CASNLGTRIGVF	TGTGCCAGCAACTTGGGGACTCGGATCGGAGTCTTC
TRBD1	-	TRBJ2-7	TRBV10-3	CAISEGGGQGYEQYF	TGTGCCATCAGTGAGGGGGGGGGACAGGGGTACGAGCAGTACTTC
-	-	TRBJ2-3	TRBV5-1	CASSRASLDTQYF	TGCGCCAGCTCTAGGGCTAGCCTTGATACGCAGTATTTT
-	-	TRBJ1-2	TRBV7-9	CSSSLELASAYGYTF	TGTTCCAGCAGCTTAGAGCTTGCGAGCGCCTATGGCTACACCTTC
TRBD1	-	TRBJ1-1	TRBV6-1	CASKGQSNTEAFF	TGTGCCAGCAAGGGACAGTCAAACACTGAAGCTTTCTTT
TRBD1	-	TRBJ1-3	TRBV18	CASSPGTGEGNTIYF	TGTGCCAGCTCACCGGGGACAGGGGAAGGAAACACCATATATTTT
TRBD2	-	TRBJ2-7	TRBV6-5	CASSSGLAGFYEQYF	TGTGCCAGCAGTTCGGGACTAGCGGGATTCTACGAGCAGTACTTC
-	-	TRBJ2-1	TRBV7-8	CASSLVLAYNEQFF	TGTGCCAGCAGCTTAGTGCTAGCGTACAATGAGCAGTTCTTC
-	once	TRBJ2-1	TRBV5-1	CASSLGARSSYNEQFF	TGCGCCAGCAGCTTGGGGGCGAGAAGCTCCTACAATGAGCAGTTCTTC
TRBD2	-	TRBJ2-3	TRBV6-1	CASSDLAGGQDTQYF	TGTGCCAGCAGTGATCTAGCGGGAGGGCAAGATACGCAGTATTTT
-	-	TRBJ1-1	TRBV25-1	CASSMGLSGTLGGTEAFF	TGTGCCAGCAGCATGGGACTATCGGGGACTTTGGGAGGAACTGAAGCTTTCTTT
TRBD1	-	TRBJ1-1	TRBV4-1	CASSHPSGGTEAFF	TGCGCCAGCAGCCACCCCTCAGGGGGCACTGAAGCTTTCTTT
-	few	TRBJ1-1	TRBV6-6	CASSSTGATGTEAFF	TGTGCCAGCAGCTCGACAGGTGCCACGGGCACTGAAGCTTTCTTT
-	-	TRBJ2-3	TRBV10-3	CAISEPQTDTQYF	TGTGCCATCAGTGAGCCGCAGACAGATACGCAGTATTTT
-	few	TRBJ1-5	TRBV2	CASSDVGRGGNQPQHF	TGTGCCAGCAGTGATGTTGGGAGGGGAGGCAATCAGCCCCAGCATTTT
TRBD2	-	TRBJ2-7	TRBV2	CASNSGSYEQYF	TGTGCCAGCAACAGCGGGAGTTACGAGCAGTACTTC
TRBD1	-	TRBJ1-2	TRBV4-1	CASSQGTGRGYTF	TGCGCCAGCAGCCAAGGGACAGGGCGCGGCTACACCTTC
TRBD1	-	TRBJ2-3	TRBV7-9	CASSRGQGARPSTDTQYF	TGTGCCAGCAGCCGGGGACAGGGGGCCCGACCTAGCACAGATACGCAGTATTTT
-	once	TRBJ2-5	TRBV7-7	CASSSGNQETQYF	TGTGCCAGCAGTTCCGGGAACCAAGAGACCCAGTACTTC
TRBD2	-	TRBJ2-1	TRBV19	CASSPHSGSSYNEQFF	TGTGCCAGTAGTCCTCATAGCGGGAGCTCCTACAATGAGCAGTTCTTC
TRBD1	-	TRBJ2-3	TRBV9	CASSYDRGDTQYF	TGTGCCAGCAGCTACGACAGGGGGGATACGCAGTATTTT
-	once	TRBJ2-3	TRBV7-3	CASSLNPGFASRDTQYF	TGTGCCAGCAGCTTAAACCCGGGGTTTGCTAGCCGCGATACGCAGTATTTT